This section outlines one TCR beta chain sequence together with its context. Its antigen is unknown. This PCR relied on a set of 60 Vbeta primers and 13 Jbeta primers. Produced via immunoSEQ multiplex PCR; TCRdb's table is partial and in-frame only. The table has some 98,000 clones, around 10% seen once; the top ten hold approximately 5.1%. V shed 7 bases and J 8 bases; nucleotides not matched to a gene: 17. The CDR3 extends over 16 amino acids. Germline CDR1 LNHDA, CDR2 SQIVND (reference sequence). The sample originates from a study of cytomegalovirus exposure and HLA in healthy donors. Study at large: Genetic ancestry analysis placed about 84% of the 350 to 500 donors that were genotyped in the Caucasian-associated cluster.

All the people who gave samples were healthy bone marrow donors. Regarding the study as a whole: Most TCR sequences proved rare, with some public TCRs found in many donors. An analysis was carried out later, and it reportedly showed fewer N-insertions in an Asian-associated ancestry cluster than the approximately 700-donor mean.

The sequenced material came from PBMCs. This chain connects TRBV19 to TRBJ2-1; 7 bases agree with TRBD2. The receptor's source is a middle-aged man in good health and CMV-seropositive. CDR3 sequence (DNA): TGTGCCAGTAACCTAGGGGTTGCGGGAGTGGGGGATGAGCAGTTCTTC. It yields the protein CASNLGVAGVGDEQFF. The full variable domain, its missing parts supplied by reference TRBV19 and TRBJ2-1, is DGGITQSPKYLFRKEGQNVTLSCEQNLNHDAMYWYRQDPGQGLRLIYYSQIVNDFQKGDIAEGYSVSREKKESFPLTVTSAQKNPTAFYLCASNLGVAGVGDEQFFGPGTRLTVL.